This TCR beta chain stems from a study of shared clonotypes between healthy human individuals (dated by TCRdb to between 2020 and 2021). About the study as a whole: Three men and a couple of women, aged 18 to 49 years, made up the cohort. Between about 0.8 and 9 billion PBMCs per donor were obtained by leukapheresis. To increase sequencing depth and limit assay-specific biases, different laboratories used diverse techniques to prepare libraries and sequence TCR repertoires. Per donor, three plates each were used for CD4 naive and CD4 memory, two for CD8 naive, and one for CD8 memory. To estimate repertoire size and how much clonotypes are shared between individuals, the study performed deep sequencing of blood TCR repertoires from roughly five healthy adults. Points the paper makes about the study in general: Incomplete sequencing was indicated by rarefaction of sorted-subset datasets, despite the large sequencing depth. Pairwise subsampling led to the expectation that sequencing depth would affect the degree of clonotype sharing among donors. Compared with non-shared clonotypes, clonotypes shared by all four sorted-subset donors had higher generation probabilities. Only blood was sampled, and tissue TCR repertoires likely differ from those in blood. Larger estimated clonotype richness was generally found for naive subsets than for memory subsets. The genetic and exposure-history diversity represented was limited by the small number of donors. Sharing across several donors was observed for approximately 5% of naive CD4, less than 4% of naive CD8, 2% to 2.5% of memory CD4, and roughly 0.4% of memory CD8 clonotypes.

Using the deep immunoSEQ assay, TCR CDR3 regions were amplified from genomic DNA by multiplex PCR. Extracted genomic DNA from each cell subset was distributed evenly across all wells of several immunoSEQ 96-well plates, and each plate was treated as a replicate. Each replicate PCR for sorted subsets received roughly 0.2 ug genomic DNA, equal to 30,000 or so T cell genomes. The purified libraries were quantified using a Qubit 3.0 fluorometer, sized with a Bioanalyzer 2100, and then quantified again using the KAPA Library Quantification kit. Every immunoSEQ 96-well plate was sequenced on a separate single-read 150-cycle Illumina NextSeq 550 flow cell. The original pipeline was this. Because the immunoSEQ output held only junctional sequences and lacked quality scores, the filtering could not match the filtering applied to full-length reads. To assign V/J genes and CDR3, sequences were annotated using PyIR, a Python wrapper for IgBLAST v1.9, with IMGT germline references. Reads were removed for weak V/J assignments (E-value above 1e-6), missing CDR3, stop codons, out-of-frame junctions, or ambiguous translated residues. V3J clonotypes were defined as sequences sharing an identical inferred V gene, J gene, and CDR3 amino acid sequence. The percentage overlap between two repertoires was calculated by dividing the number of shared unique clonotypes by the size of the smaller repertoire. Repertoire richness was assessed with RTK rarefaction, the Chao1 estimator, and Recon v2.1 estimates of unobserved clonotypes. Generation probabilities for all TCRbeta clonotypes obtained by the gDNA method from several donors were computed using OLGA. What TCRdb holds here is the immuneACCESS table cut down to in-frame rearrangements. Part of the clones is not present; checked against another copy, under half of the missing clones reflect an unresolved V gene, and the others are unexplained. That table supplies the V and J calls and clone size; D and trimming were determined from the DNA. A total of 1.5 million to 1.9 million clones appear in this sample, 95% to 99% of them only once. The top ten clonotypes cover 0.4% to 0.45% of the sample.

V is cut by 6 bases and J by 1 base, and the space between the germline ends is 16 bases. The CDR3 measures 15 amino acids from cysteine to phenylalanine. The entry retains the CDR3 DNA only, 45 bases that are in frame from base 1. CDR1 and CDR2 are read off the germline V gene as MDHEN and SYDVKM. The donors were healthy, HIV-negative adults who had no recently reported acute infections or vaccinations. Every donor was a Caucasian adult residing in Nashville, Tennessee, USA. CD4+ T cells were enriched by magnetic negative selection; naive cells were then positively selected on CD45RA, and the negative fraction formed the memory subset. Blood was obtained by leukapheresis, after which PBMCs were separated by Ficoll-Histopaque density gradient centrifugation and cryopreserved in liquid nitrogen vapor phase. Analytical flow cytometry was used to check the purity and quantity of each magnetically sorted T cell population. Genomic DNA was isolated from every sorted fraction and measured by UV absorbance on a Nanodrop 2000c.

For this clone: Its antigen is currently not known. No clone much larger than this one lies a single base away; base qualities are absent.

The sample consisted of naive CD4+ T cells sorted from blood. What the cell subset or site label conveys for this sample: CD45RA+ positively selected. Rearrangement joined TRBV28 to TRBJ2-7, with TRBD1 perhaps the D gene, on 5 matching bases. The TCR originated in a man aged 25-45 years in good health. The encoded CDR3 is CASRGQATTSYEQYF. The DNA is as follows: TGTGCCAGCAGGGGGCAGGCTACCACTTCCTACGAGCAGTACTTC.